These T cell receptor beta chains were read from a single sample in a study of read filtering for tumor transcriptome and immune sequencing. TCRdb itself ran the reads through MiXCR, one entry per CDR3 protein. The sample contains tens of thousands of distinct CDR3 sequences, around 18% of which appear only once. The sequenced material came from a population of CD138-negative cells sorted from bone marrow. The origin of the receptors is a donor aged 40 or over with multiple myeloma. Both conserved end residues are part of each CDR3. D genes are given only for firm matches. Clone size is given for some rows only: seen once, a few or many times, or a class if the clone is expanded.

size: NA; J: TRBJ1-1; D: NA; V: TRBV6-5; DNA: TGTGCCAGCAGTTCTTGGGACACTGAAGCTTTCTTT; CDR3: CASSSWDTEAFF
size: few; J: TRBJ2-7; D: NA; V: TRBV5-1; DNA: TGCGCCAGCAGCCCCGGGACGACGTTCTCCTACGAGCAGTACTTC; CDR3: CASSPGTTFSYEQYF
size: many; J: TRBJ2-7; D: TRBD2; V: TRBV5-1; DNA: TGCGCCAGCAGAGTTAGGGGATCTGTAGCGGGAGGACCCTACGAGCAGTACTTC; CDR3: CASRVRGSVAGGPYEQYF
size: many; J: TRBJ2-1; D: TRBD2; V: TRBV5-1; DNA: TGCGCCAGCAGCTCAACTAGGACTAGCGGGAGCGTTGAGCAGTTCTTC; CDR3: CASSSTRTSGSVEQFF
size: NA; J: TRBJ1-1; D: NA; V: TRBV18; DNA: TGTGCCAGCTCCCGAGGGGCCCCCAGCACTGAAGCTTTCTTT; CDR3: CASSRGAPSTEAFF
size: many; J: TRBJ2-5; D: NA; V: TRBV5-1; DNA: TGCGCCAGCAGCCGGCAAAACAGGGAGTATGCGGAGACCCAGTACTTC; CDR3: CASSRQNREYAETQYF
size: many; J: TRBJ2-3; D: NA; V: TRBV28; DNA: TGTGCCAGCATCCCGGGACGGACAGATACGCAGTATTTT; CDR3: CASIPGRTDTQYF
size: medium-sized; J: TRBJ2-1; D: NA; V: TRBV29-1; DNA: TGCAGCGTCGAAACTAGAAACCTAAACAATGAGCAGTTCTTC; CDR3: CSVETRNLNNEQFF
size: many; J: TRBJ2-3; D: NA; V: TRBV6-5; DNA: TGTGCCAGCAGGGAAAGACAGGAGGATACGCAGTATTTT; CDR3: CASRERQEDTQYF
size: many; J: TRBJ2-3; D: NA; V: TRBV20-1; DNA: TGCAGTGCTATGGTCGGATCGAATACGCAGTATTTT; CDR3: CSAMVGSNTQYF
size: few; J: TRBJ2-7; D: TRBD1; V: TRBV28; DNA: TGTGCCAGCAGTTCCACGGCGGCAGGGGGTTACGAGCAGTACTTC; CDR3: CASSSTAAGGYEQYF
size: few; J: TRBJ2-1; D: NA; V: TRBV3-1; DNA: TGTGCCTGCAGTCATTCCGCTCCAAATGAGCAGTTCTTC; CDR3: CACSHSAPNEQFF
size: many; J: TRBJ2-7; D: TRBD2; V: TRBV5-1; DNA: TGCGCCAGCAGCGTCCCCGGGACTAGCGGGGTTGGCGAGCAGTACTTC; CDR3: CASSVPGTSGVGEQYF